This T cell receptor beta chain is drawn from a study of CXCR3-negative and CXCR3-positive naive CD8 T cells (dated by TCRdb to the late 2010s). For the wider study: Some 130 million TRB reads were obtained in total, roughly 1.5 +/- 0.3 million reads per library. Diversity and physicochemical repertoire analyses covered roughly eleven donors pooled from two independent experiments. TRBV-TRBJ cluster analysis included naive subsets from about 5 donors and memory cells from 3 donors. Study-wide conclusions, independent of this receptor: Because surface CD5, which is linked to self-reactivity in mice, was comparable between the naive subsets, TCR interaction strength was also inferred from TRB CDR3 physicochemical properties. Freshly isolated PBMCs were used for most assays because CXCR3 expression partially decreased after cryopreservation. Comparably high repertoire diversity was found in both naive subsets, whereas much lower repertoire diversity was found in memory CD8+ T cells. TRBV-TRBJ usage was similar between naive CXCR3-negative and CXCR3-positive cells from the same donor, while memory cells showed distinct patterns.

Sequencing was carried out with a NextSeq 550. The Human TCR Profiling Kit (MiLaboratory) was used to prepare UMI-labeled 5' RACE TRB cDNA libraries. cDNA synthesis used the entire amount of extracted RNA, and PCR amplification then used the entire amount of cDNA produced. Libraries were prepared in parallel using an identical number of PCR cycles. For the original study's pipeline: MIGEC and MiXCR extracted about 50,000 +/- 10,000 unique UMI-labeled TRB cDNA molecules per library, requiring at least two reads per UMI. An average of about 40,000 +/- 10,000 functional in-frame TRB CDR3 nucleotide clonotypes without stop codons was found per library. After each sample was downsampled to 5000 UMI-labeled TRB molecules, VDJtools was used to calculate diversity metrics such as normalized Shannon-Wiener and Chao1. Clonotype-size-weighted physicochemical properties of the central five CDR3 residues (interaction energy, strength, volume and Kidera factor 4) were computed in VDJtools. Reprocessed by TCRdb, the reads give a single entry per CDR3 protein sequence, without DNA. The V and J calls were not made by the authors but by TCRdb's processing. The sample's records list under 65,000 distinct CDR3 sequences. 23% of the sample comes from the top ten.

Each CD8+ T cell subset was flow-sorted in triplicate, and some 310,000 cells per subset were placed directly into RLT lysis buffer. Peripheral blood mononuclear cells were isolated from buffy coats using standard density gradient centrifugation. An RNeasy Mini Kit was used to extract total RNA from the sorted cells. As for this clonotype: Its antigen is currently not known.

The sample consisted of memory CD8+ T cells from blood. The cell subset or site label of this sample denotes: conventional CD8+ memory T cells (TMEM), sorted as controls. This clonotype was obtained from a human donor in good health. Some clones in this sample may be carry-over from other donors' samples.

The CDR3 loop reads CASSLDRVYGNTIYF. The V and J segments used are TRBV5-1 and TRBJ1-3. Measured from the cysteine to the phenylalanine, the CDR3 is 15 residues long. No DNA is given. CDR1 and CDR2 were assigned from the germline V gene as SGHRS and YFSETQ. When the CDR3 is completed using the reference TRBV5-1 and TRBJ1-3 genes on either side, the full variable domain is KAGVTQTPRYLIKTRGQQVTLSCSPISGHRSVSWYQQTPGQGLQFLFEYFSETQRNKGNFPGRFSGRQFSNSRSEMNVSTLELGDSALYLCASSLDRVYGNTIYFGEGSWLTVV.